This TCR beta chain comes out of a study of cytomegalovirus exposure and HLA in healthy donors. Study at large: Around 76% of more than 300 genotyped donors fell in the Caucasian-associated ancestry cluster.

Researchers ran the PCR with 60 Vbeta and 13 Jbeta primers. The method was immunoSEQ multiplex PCR; TCRdb's version includes in-frame clones alone and lacks a portion of them. The sample has over 65,000 clones; approximately 80% are singletons. This clone was seen more than once but under ten times. The CDR3 is 14 residues long. Germline CDR1 reads SNHLY; CDR2 reads FYNNEI. The germline V and J ends were trimmed by 6 bases and 7 bases, with 19 bases remaining between them. This TCR came from a man aged 45-65 years in good health and CMV-seronegative. The sequenced sample consisted of PBMCs. V gene TRBV2 combines with J gene TRBJ2-7; D may be TRBD2 (6 bases). CDR3 protein: CASSSLPVGGEQYF. The DNA for the CDR3 is TGTGCCAGCAGCTCGCTACCGGTGGGGGGTGAGCAGTACTTC.